This TCR beta chain is from a study of shared clonotypes between healthy human individuals. This CDR3 has 13 residues. CDR1 and CDR2 from the germline V gene are MNHEY and SVGAGI. V lost 5 bases and J 2 bases, leaving 6 bases between the germline ends. This table comes from immunoSEQ multiplex PCR, and its TCRdb copy is limited to in-frame clones, with some not included. The data contain about 2 million clones, 90% to 95% of them singletons. The V call is TRBV6-5, the J call TRBJ2-2; D gene ambiguous. The sequence was collected from a man between 18 and 29 years old in good health. The source material was naive CD4+ T cells sorted from blood. Documented subset: CD45RA+ positively selected. The chain's CDR3 is CASSSLNTGELFF. CDR3 coding DNA: TGTGCCAGCAGTAGCCTCAACACCGGGGAGCTGTTTTTT.